A selection of T cell receptor beta chains follows, all from one sample in a study of blood T cell repertoires in COVID-19. Profiling relied on immunoSEQ multiplex PCR, and the TCRdb table lists in-frame clones only, not all of them. The table has around 400,000 clones, approximately 90% seen once. Material for sequencing was PBMCs or T cells enriched from blood (not recorded which). These receptors were collected from a woman aged 40 to 55 who had been exposed to COVID-19. The CDR3 runs from the conserved cysteine through the conserved F or W. D genes are given only for firm matches. Where a row states a size, it is once, few, many or the class of an expanded clone; other rows omit it.

j_call: TRBJ1-6
clone_size: -
d_call: -
v_call: TRBV19
cdr3_aa: CASSIGGGNSPLHF
cdr3_nt: TGTGCCAGTAGTATTGGAGGAGGTAATTCACCCCTCCACTTT

j_call: TRBJ1-4
clone_size: -
d_call: -
v_call: TRBV2
cdr3_aa: CASRAGYPQSEKLFF
cdr3_nt: TGTGCCAGCCGCGCCGGGTATCCTCAATCTGAAAAACTGTTTTTT

j_call: TRBJ1-6
clone_size: -
d_call: -
v_call: TRBV19
cdr3_aa: CASSMGQGYSPLHF
cdr3_nt: TGTGCCAGTAGTATGGGGCAGGGATATTCACCCCTCCACTTT

j_call: TRBJ1-6
clone_size: -
d_call: TRBD1
v_call: TRBV18
cdr3_aa: CASSPTLGRGPGNSPLHF
cdr3_nt: TGTGCCAGCTCACCGACTTTAGGCAGGGGGCCCGGTAATTCACCCCTCCACTTT

j_call: TRBJ2-3
clone_size: -
d_call: TRBD1
v_call: TRBV5-1
cdr3_aa: CASSLAGTGAFTDTQYF
cdr3_nt: TGCGCCAGCAGCTTGGCGGGGACAGGGGCCTTCACAGATACGCAGTATTTT

j_call: TRBJ1-2
clone_size: -
d_call: TRBD1
v_call: TRBV27
cdr3_aa: CASSLSGTVYPNYGYTF
cdr3_nt: TGTGCCAGCAGTTTATCCGGGACAGTATATCCTAACTATGGCTACACCTTC

j_call: TRBJ1-1
clone_size: -
d_call: TRBD1
v_call: TRBV30
cdr3_aa: CAWKPLDRENTEAFF
cdr3_nt: TGTGCCTGGAAACCACTCGACAGGGAGAACACTGAAGCTTTCTTT

j_call: TRBJ1-1
clone_size: -
d_call: TRBD1
v_call: TRBV19
cdr3_aa: CASSKDRGRGEAFF
cdr3_nt: TGTGCCAGTAGTAAAGACAGGGGGCGTGGTGAAGCTTTCTTT

j_call: TRBJ2-3
clone_size: -
d_call: TRBD2
v_call: TRBV7-3
cdr3_aa: CASSFGTSGTADTQYF
cdr3_nt: TGTGCCAGCAGCTTTGGGACTAGCGGGACCGCAGATACGCAGTATTTT

j_call: TRBJ2-1
clone_size: once
d_call: TRBD1
v_call: TRBV7-2
cdr3_aa: CASAPGQGAWSSYNEQFF
cdr3_nt: TGTGCCAGCGCCCCGGGACAGGGGGCCTGGAGCTCCTACAATGAGCAGTTCTTC

j_call: TRBJ2-2
clone_size: -
d_call: TRBD2
v_call: TRBV7-2
cdr3_aa: CASSLALAGGVGTGELFF
cdr3_nt: TGTGCCAGCAGCTTAGCCCTAGCGGGAGGGGTAGGGACCGGGGAGCTGTTTTTT

j_call: TRBJ1-2
clone_size: -
d_call: -
v_call: TRBV5-6
cdr3_aa: CASSLVLANSNYGYTF
cdr3_nt: TGTGCCAGCAGCTTGGTGTTGGCCAATAGCAACTATGGCTACACCTTC

j_call: TRBJ2-5
clone_size: -
d_call: TRBD1
v_call: TRBV7-7
cdr3_aa: CASSRGQGGQETQYF
cdr3_nt: TGTGCTAGCAGCCGCGGACAGGGCGGACAAGAGACCCAGTACTTC

j_call: TRBJ1-2
clone_size: -
d_call: TRBD1
v_call: TRBV12-3/TRBV12-4
cdr3_aa: CASSKQGGYGYTF
cdr3_nt: TGTGCCAGCAGTAAACAGGGGGGCTATGGCTACACCTTC

j_call: TRBJ2-5
clone_size: -
d_call: -
v_call: TRBV11-2
cdr3_aa: CASSPRGFQETQYF
cdr3_nt: TGTGCCAGCAGCCCCCGGGGATTCCAAGAGACCCAGTACTTC

j_call: TRBJ1-2
clone_size: -
d_call: -
v_call: TRBV7-2
cdr3_aa: CASSSLGGAGYGYTF
cdr3_nt: TGTGCCAGCAGCTCTCTTGGGGGGGCCGGCTATGGCTACACCTTC

j_call: TRBJ1-1
clone_size: -
d_call: TRBD1
v_call: TRBV10-2
cdr3_aa: CASRGQMNTEAFF
cdr3_nt: TGCGCCAGCAGGGGACAGATGAACACTGAAGCTTTCTTT

j_call: TRBJ2-2
clone_size: -
d_call: TRBD1
v_call: TRBV19
cdr3_aa: CACGTGGSGELFF
cdr3_nt: TGTGCCTGTGGGACAGGGGGCTCCGGGGAGCTGTTTTTT

j_call: TRBJ1-1
clone_size: few
d_call: -
v_call: TRBV21-1
cdr3_aa: CASSSGRTGEDTEAFF
cdr3_nt: TGTGCCAGCAGCAGCGGGCGAACAGGGGAGGACACTGAAGCTTTCTTT

j_call: TRBJ2-5
clone_size: -
d_call: -
v_call: TRBV4-1
cdr3_aa: CASSPDSETQYF
cdr3_nt: TGCGCCAGCAGCCCGGACAGTGAGACCCAGTACTTC